This TCR beta chain was identified during a study of shared clonotypes between healthy human individuals. Findings of the study overall: The rarefaction results pointed to incomplete sorted-subset sequencing despite large depth. Richness estimates generally favored naive over memory subsets. Sharing across four donors was highest in naive CD4 (around 5%) and lowest in memory CD8 (0.4%).

Note on this clone: Its antigen is currently unknown. The same CDR3 also results from other DNA sequences found in this sample.

The V end was cut by 6 bases, the J end by 4 bases, with 8 bases between. CDR3 length equals 11 residues. Germline CDR1 reads DFQATT; CDR2 reads SNEGSKA (reference sequence). Deep was the level used in running the assay. Sequencing used immunoSEQ multiplex PCR; TCRdb keeps in-frame clones, though not all of them. In the table there are over a million clones, roughly 96% of which are singletons. The V gene is TRBV20-1, the J gene TRBJ2-3; D is undetermined. The source material was naive CD4+ T cells sorted from blood. Subset given: CD45RA+ positively selected. The receptor comes from a man in his thirties or forties in good health. CDR3 in amino acids: CSATVADTQYF. CDR3 nucleotides: TGCAGTGCCACCGTCGCAGATACGCAGTATTTT.